The 13 T cell receptor beta chains in this list originate from one sample, sequenced in a study of cytomegalovirus exposure and HLA in healthy donors. PCR primers comprised 60 Vbeta and 13 Jbeta primers. The table came from immunoSEQ multiplex PCR; TCRdb's copy has only in-frame clones and leaves some out. The sample shows 97,000 or so clones, approximately 87% of them seen only once. The specimen was PBMCs. Receptors originate from a man aged 35 to 55 in good health and CMV-seronegative.

The sample holds one count of this clone. This rearrangement joins TRBV25-1 to TRBJ2-1; maybe TRBD1 (6 bases). V lost 1 base and J 9 bases, leaving 13 bases between the germline ends. This CDR3 has 14 amino acids. Germline CDR1 MGHDK, CDR2 SYGVNS. The CDR3: CASSELGAGVEQFF. For the CDR3, the DNA is TGTGCCAGCAGTGAATTGGGGGCGGGTGTTGAGCAGTTCTTC.

Written as DNA, the CDR3 is TGCAGCGTTGGGGGACAGGCCTACAATGAGCAGTTCTTC. This gives the protein CSVGGQAYNEQFF. The chain employs TRBV29-1 and TRBJ2-1; TRBD1 agrees at 8 bases. CDR3 length: 13 amino acids. J was trimmed by 2 bases and V by 4 bases; bases with no gene match: 1. Germline V gives CDR1 SQVTM, CDR2 ANQGSEA.

The CDR3 DNA follows: TGTGCCAGTAGTATAGGGGACTACTACAATGAGCAGTTCTTC. Encoded protein: CASSIGDYYNEQFF. The gene calls are TRBV19 and TRBJ2-1; 7 bases map to TRBD2. With V trimmed by 1 base and J by 3 bases, 0 bases remained unmatched. Germline V gives CDR1 LNHDA, CDR2 SQIVND (reference sequence). The CDR3 has 14 amino acids. The full variable domain, rest sourced from reference TRBV19 and TRBJ2-1, is DGGITQSPKYLFRKEGQNVTLSCEQNLNHDAMYWYRQDPGQGLRLIYYSQIVNDFQKGDIAEGYSVSREKKESFPLTVTSAQKNPTAFYLCASSIGDYYNEQFFGPGTRLTVL.

J is TRBJ2-7 and V is TRBV11-3, with a possible D match to TRBD1 (6 bases). Deletions cut 6 bases from V and 10 bases from J, with 13 bases between. In germline, CDR1 is SGHNT, CDR2 YENEEA. This CDR3 comprises 11 residues. The CDR3 DNA reads TGTGCCAGCAGTAAACAGGGTATACAGTACTTC. The encoded protein is CASSKQGIQYF.

The chain employs TRBV15 and TRBJ1-2; maybe TRBD1 (5 bases). Trimming removed 0 bases at V and 5 bases at J, with 16 bases between. CDR3 size: 16 residues. The germline gives CDR1 LNHNV, CDR2 YYDKDF (reference sequence). As DNA, the CDR3 is TGTGCCACCAGCAGAGATAGTTCAGGGTATGGTTATGGCTACACCTTC. Amino acid sequence: CATSRDSSGYGYGYTF.

The rearrangement joins TRBV27 to TRBJ1-2, with 10 bases aligning to TRBD1. Germline V gene lookup returns CDR1 MNHEY and CDR2 SMNVEV (reference sequence). This CDR3 contains 14 residues. The V gene end was trimmed by 4 bases and the J gene end by 6 bases; junction bases not matched to a gene: 5. The CDR3 protein is CASSSQTGGNGYTF. The CDR3 region has the DNA TGTGCCAGCAGTTCTCAGACAGGGGGCAATGGCTACACCTTC.

The chain couples TRBV19 to TRBJ1-1; 7 bases match TRBD1. With 5 bases clipped from V and 7 bases from J, the junction kept 13 bases outside the gene matches. The CDR3 is 15 residues long. CDR1 and CDR2 from the germline V gene are LNHDA and SQIVND (reference sequence). In DNA form, the CDR3 reads TGTGCCAGTAGTGCCCCTTTAGGACAGGCTAATGAAGCTTTCTTT. Protein: CASSAPLGQANEAFF.

V and J are TRBV7-9 and TRBJ1-4; no clear D gene. V was trimmed by 5 bases and J by 4 bases, leaving 14 bases between them. The length of the CDR3 is 15 residues. CDR1 and CDR2 from the germline V gene are SEHNR and FQNEAQ (reference sequence). The DNA for the CDR3 is TGTGCCAGCAGCCCCCTCGGGGATGGTAATGAAAAACTGTTTTTT. Encoded protein: CASSPLGDGNEKLFF.

This chain links TRBV7-2 with TRBJ2-5; TRBD1 might be the D (6 bases). The CDR3 totals 14 residues. The V gene lost 2 bases and the J gene lost 5 bases, with 12 bases spanning the gap. The germline V gene has CDR1 SGHTA and CDR2 FQGNSA. The CDR3 DNA reads TGTGCCAGCAGCTTATTTAGTAGGGGGGAGACCCAGTACTTC. It codes for CASSLFSRGETQYF.

This chain uses TRBV9 with TRBJ1-3; D unresolved. Germline assignment: CDR1 SGDLS and CDR2 YYNGEE. The ends were cut back, 4 bases at V and 4 bases at J, with 12 bases in the middle. CDR3 size: 14 residues. CDR3 residues: CASSPQATGNTIYF. CDR3 nucleotides: TGTGCCAGCAGCCCCCAGGCTACGGGAAACACCATATATTTT.

The chain carries TRBV7-9 and TRBJ1-2; unclear D gene. V was clipped by 0 bases and J by 3 bases, with 8 bases between them. There are 14 residues in the CDR3. CDR1 SEHNR and CDR2 FQNEAQ come from the germline V gene (reference sequence). The CDR3 DNA follows: TGTGCCAGCAGCTTAGCGGGCAGTGACTATGGCTACACCTTC. It specifies CASSLAGSDYGYTF.

This clone was detected a few times. This chain uses TRBV2 with TRBJ2-7; 8 positions agree with TRBD1. This CDR3 has 12 residues. The J segment lost 8 bases and the V segment lost 6 bases, leaving 6 bases of the junction unmatched. Germline V lookup: CDR1 SNHLY, CDR2 FYNNEI. CDR3: CASRDRVGQQYF. In DNA, the CDR3 is TGTGCCAGCAGGGACAGGGTAGGCCAGCAGTACTTC.

The chain employs TRBV18 and TRBJ2-5, with 8 nucleotides matching TRBD2. The V gene's germline CDR1 is KGHSH and CDR2 LQKENI. CDR3 length: 15 amino acids. The V gene end was trimmed by 2 bases and the J gene end by 2 bases; junction bases not matched to a gene: 4. The CDR3 region is CASSPTPSGQETQYF. In DNA form, the CDR3 reads TGTGCCAGCTCACCAACTCCTAGCGGGCAAGAGACCCAGTACTTC.